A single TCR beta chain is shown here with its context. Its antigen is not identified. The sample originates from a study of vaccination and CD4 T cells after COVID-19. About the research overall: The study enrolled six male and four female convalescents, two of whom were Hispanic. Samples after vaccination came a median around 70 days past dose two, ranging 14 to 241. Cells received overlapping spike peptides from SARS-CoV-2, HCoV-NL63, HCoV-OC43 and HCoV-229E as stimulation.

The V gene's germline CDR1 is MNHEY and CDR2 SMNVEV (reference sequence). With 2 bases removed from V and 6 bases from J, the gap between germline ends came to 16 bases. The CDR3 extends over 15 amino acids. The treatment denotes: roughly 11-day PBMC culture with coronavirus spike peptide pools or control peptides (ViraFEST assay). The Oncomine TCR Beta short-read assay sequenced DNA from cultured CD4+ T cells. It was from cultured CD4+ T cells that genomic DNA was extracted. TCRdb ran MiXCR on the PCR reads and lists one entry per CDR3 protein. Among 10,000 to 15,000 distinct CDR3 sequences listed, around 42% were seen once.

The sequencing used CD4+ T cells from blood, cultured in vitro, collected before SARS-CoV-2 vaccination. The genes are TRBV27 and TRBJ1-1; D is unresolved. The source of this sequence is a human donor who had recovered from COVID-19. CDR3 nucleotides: TGTGCCAGCAGTTTAACTAACACAATAGGCCCTGAAGCTTTCTTT. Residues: CASSLTNTIGPEAFF.